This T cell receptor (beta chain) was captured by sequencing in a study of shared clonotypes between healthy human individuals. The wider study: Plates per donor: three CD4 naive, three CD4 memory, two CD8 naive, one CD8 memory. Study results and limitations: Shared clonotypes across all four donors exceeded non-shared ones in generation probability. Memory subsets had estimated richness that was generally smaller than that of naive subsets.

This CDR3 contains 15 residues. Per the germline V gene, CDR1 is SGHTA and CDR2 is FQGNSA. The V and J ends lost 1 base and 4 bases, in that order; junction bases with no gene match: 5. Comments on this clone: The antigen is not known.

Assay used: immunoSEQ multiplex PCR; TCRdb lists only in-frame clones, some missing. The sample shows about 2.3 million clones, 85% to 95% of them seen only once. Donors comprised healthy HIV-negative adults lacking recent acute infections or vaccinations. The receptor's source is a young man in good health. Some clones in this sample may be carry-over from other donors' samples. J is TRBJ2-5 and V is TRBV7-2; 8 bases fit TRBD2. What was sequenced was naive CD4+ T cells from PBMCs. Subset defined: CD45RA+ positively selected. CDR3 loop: CASSLDGRARETQYF. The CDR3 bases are TGTGCCAGCAGCTTAGACGGGAGGGCGCGAGAGACCCAGTACTTC.